Presented here are 31 T cell receptor beta chains from one specimen sequenced in a study of T cells in Graves' hyperthyroidism and ophthalmopathy. The investigators amplified TCR beta CDR3 regions from RNA transcripts. First-round RT-PCR targeting the TCR CDR3 was performed with the HTBI primer set. TCRdb redid the calling of the multiplex PCR reads with MiXCR, one entry per CDR3 protein. The sample has a few hundred thousand distinct CDR3 sequences, around 18% seen once. The sequenced sample was blood. Receptors were obtained from a man aged 18 to 29 with Graves' ophthalmopathy.

This clonotype was seen a handful of times. This sequence joins TRBV12-3 or TRBV12-4 and TRBJ2-3; perhaps D is TRBD1 or TRBD2 (5 bases each). CDR3 length equals 13 residues. V lost 6 bases and J lost 8, with 15 bases in between. CDR3 residues: CASSLGTGSTQYF. In DNA, the CDR3 is TGTGCCAGCAGCCTTGGGACGGGGAGTACGCAGTATTTT.

The V gene is TRBV13, the J gene TRBJ2-1, with 10 bases lining up with TRBD2. Germline trimming cut 5 bases from V and 4 bases from J; bases unmatched to any gene: 8. The length of the CDR3 is 16 residues. Germline CDR1 reads PRHDT; CDR2 reads FYEKMQ (reference sequence). The CDR3 DNA sequence: TGTGCCAGCAGCCAGGCGGGACTAGCGAGATACAATGAGCAGTTCTTC. It is translated as CASSQAGLARYNEQFF. The full variable domain, its missing parts supplied by reference TRBV13 and TRBJ2-1, is AAGVIQSPRHLIKEKRETATLKCYPIPRHDTVYWYQQGPGQDPQFLISFYEKMQSDKGSIPDRFSAQQFSDYHSELNMSSLELGDSALYFCASSQAGLARYNEQFFGPGTRLTVL.

The rearrangement uses TRBV10-3 and TRBJ2-3, with D possibly matching TRBD1 (7 bases). This CDR3 region has 11 residues. CDR1 and CDR2 (germline): ENHRY, SYGVKD. V gave up 11 bases and J gave up 9 bases, with 15 bases separating them. The CDR3 here is CASRGVGTQYF. CDR3 coding DNA: TGTGCCTCCAGGGGGGTGGGGACGCAGTATTTT.

This clonotype was seen a handful of times. The rearrangement links TRBV7-2 to TRBJ2-7; D unresolved. Trimming removed 6 bases at V and 7 bases at J, with 7 bases between. Per the germline V gene, CDR1 is SGHTA and CDR2 is FQGNSA. The CDR3 loop spans 10 amino acids. The CDR3, as DNA: TGTGCCAGCAGGGGCCTGGAGCAGTACTTC. This sequence encodes CASRGLEQYF.

A few counts support this clonotype. The V call is TRBV13, the J call TRBJ1-2; 8 nucleotides line up with TRBD1. Germline CDR1 PRHDT, CDR2 FYEKMQ (reference sequence). V shed 5 bases and J 3 bases; nucleotides not matched to a gene: 14. The CDR3 extends over 17 amino acids. DNA for the CDR3: TGTGCCAGCAGCACTCGGACAGGGAGTCCGTCGCACTATGGCTACACCTTC. Its protein product is CASSTRTGSPSHYGYTF.

The table lists this clonotype with a few counts. The chain is built from TRBV7-6 and TRBJ1-4; D possibly corresponds to TRBD1 (6 bases). CDR1 and CDR2 (germline): SGHVS, FNYEAQ. The CDR3 runs 18 residues. The ends were cut back, 1 base at V and 7 bases at J, with 22 bases in the middle. The CDR3 is CASSLGSGGAGGVEKLFF. DNA of the CDR3: TGTGCCAGCAGCTTAGGTTCGGGGGGCGCGGGAGGAGTTGAAAAACTGTTTTTT.

The chain joins TRBV9 to TRBJ2-3; 10 nucleotides agree with TRBD2. There are 19 residues in the CDR3. Trimming at V came to 3 bases and at J to 4 bases, leaving 17 bases not matched to a gene. The germline gives CDR1 SGDLS, CDR2 YYNGEE. The CDR3 spells CASSAYRGKLSGGADTQYF. CDR3 bases: TGTGCCAGCAGCGCCTATAGGGGCAAGTTGAGCGGGGGGGCAGATACGCAGTATTTT.

This clonotype came up many times. The chain recombines TRBV2 with TRBJ2-7; 12 nucleotides align to TRBD1. Per germline, CDR1 SNHLY and CDR2 FYNNEI. The CDR3 consists of 13 residues. With V trimmed by 6 bases and J by 4 bases, 1 base remained unmatched. In DNA form, the CDR3 reads TGTGCCAGCAGGGGACAGGGGGCTTACGAGCAGTACTTC. This sequence encodes CASRGQGAYEQYF.

In this sample, this clonotype turned up a few times. The gene calls are TRBV7-3 and TRBJ1-2; unclear D gene. The V gene lost 0 bases and the J gene lost 3 bases, with 11 bases spanning the gap. CDR1 and CDR2 (germline): SGHTA, FQGTGA. CDR3 length: 15 amino acids. CDR3 loop: CASSLTPGGDYGYTF. The CDR3 DNA reads as TGTGCCAGCAGCTTAACGCCCGGCGGGGACTATGGCTACACCTTC.

The chain couples TRBV6-1 to TRBJ1-1, with a tentative D call TRBD1 (6 bases). Trimming cost V 6 bases and J 0 bases, with 8 bases left between them. Germline V gene lookup returns CDR1 MNHNS and CDR2 SASEGT. The CDR3 consists of 13 residues. In DNA, the CDR3 is TGTGCCAGCAGGGACAGTTTGAACACTGAAGCTTTCTTT. Translation: CASRDSLNTEAFF.

This clonotype was detected ten times or more. The chain uses TRBV3-1 and TRBJ2-5; weak D call: TRBD2 (5 bases). Trimming cost V 4 bases and J 2 bases, with 20 bases left between them. The CDR3 is 17 amino acids. The germline V gene has CDR1 LGHDT and CDR2 YNNKEL (reference sequence). The chain's CDR3 is CASSPRVGKSVQETQYF. The CDR3, as DNA: TGTGCCAGCAGCCCCCGGGTCGGGAAGTCGGTTCAAGAGACCCAGTACTTC.

The V call is TRBV6-1, the J call TRBJ2-5; 8 bases are shared with TRBD1. Looked up from germline, CDR1 is MNHNS and CDR2 is SASEGT. V shed 6 bases, J shed 1 base, and the junction held 4 bases outside the gene matches. The CDR3 length is 14 residues. The CDR3 sequence is CASRLDRVQETQYF. Written as DNA, the CDR3 is TGTGCCAGCAGGCTGGACAGGGTCCAAGAGACCCAGTACTTC.

At least ten counts were recorded for this clonotype. This chain joins TRBV11-3 and TRBJ2-7; D is uncertain. The germline V gene has CDR1 SGHNT and CDR2 YENEEA. This CDR3 contains 15 residues. The V gene lost 0 bases and the J gene lost 3 bases, with 12 bases spanning the gap. CDR3 amino acids: CASSLDQHRNYEQYF. CDR3 coding DNA: TGTGCCAGCAGCTTAGATCAGCACAGAAACTACGAGCAGTACTTC.

This clonotype was seen repeatedly, ten times or more. The chain links TRBV5-1 to TRBJ1-1, with 9 positions matching TRBD1. Germline CDR1 and CDR2: SGHRS and YFSETQ. The CDR3 has 15 residues. After removal of 0 bases from V and 1 base from J, the junction contained 1 base not matched to a gene. This CDR3 reads CASSLGTGENTEAFF. Here the CDR3 DNA reads TGCGCCAGCAGCTTGGGGACAGGGGAGAACACTGAAGCTTTCTTT.

This clonotype was seen more than once but under ten times. The gene calls are TRBV5-1 and TRBJ2-1; D might be TRBD1 (6 bases). This CDR3 is 19 amino acids long. V lost 0 bases to trimming and J lost 4 bases, with 23 bases between them. The germline V gene has CDR1 SGHRS and CDR2 YFSETQ. The CDR3 nucleotides are TGCGCCAGCAGCTTGGAGAGTACGTGGGGGCCAACCTTTTACAATGAGCAGTTCTTC. Its translation is CASSLESTWGPTFYNEQFF.

The chain employs TRBV19 and TRBJ2-1; the D gene is possibly TRBD1 (5 bases). This CDR3 comprises 12 residues. Trimming pared 0 bases from V and 10 bases from J, leaving 7 bases between. Germline V gives CDR1 LNHDA, CDR2 SQIVND (reference sequence). The CDR3 sequence is CASSIDDREQFF. CDR3 nucleotides: TGTGCCAGTAGTATAGACGACAGAGAGCAGTTCTTC.

This clonotype was seen a few times. The chain employs TRBV20-1 and TRBJ2-1; the D gene is possibly TRBD2 (6 bases). The CDR3 totals 17 residues. V shed 1 base and J shed 1 base, with 17 bases lying between them. In germline, CDR1 is DFQATT, CDR2 SNEGSKA (reference sequence). The CDR3: CSARVGGPTSSYNEQFF. CDR3 DNA: TGCAGTGCTAGAGTGGGGGGTCCTACGTCTTCCTACAATGAGCAGTTCTTC.

This clonotype was seen a handful of times. This chain uses TRBV4-1 with TRBJ2-7, with 9 bases aligning to TRBD1. CDR1 is MGHRA and CDR2 is YSYEKL in the germline V gene. This CDR3 spans 17 amino acids. V shed 0 bases, J shed 2 bases, and the junction held 8 bases outside the gene matches. In nucleotides, the CDR3 is TGCGCCAGCAGCCAAGAGGGGGCCTGGACAGGGGCCTACGAGCAGTACTTC. It codes for CASSQEGAWTGAYEQYF.

Remarks on this clonotype: This clone may be a read error of a much larger clone one base away. This chain links TRBV12-3 or TRBV12-4 with TRBJ2-3; D gene unclear. The length of the CDR3 is 13 residues. The V and J ends lost 7 bases and 1 base respectively, with 9 bases between them. The CDR3 region has the DNA TGTGCCAGCATCACACAGCGCACAGATACGCAGTATTTT. Protein sequence: CASITQRTDTQYF.

This clonotype appeared many times. The CDR3 protein is CASSLAGGLTSYNEQFF. The CDR3, as DNA: TGTGCCAGTAGTCTAGCGGGGGGCCTCACTTCCTACAATGAGCAGTTCTTC. This chain connects TRBV19 to TRBJ2-1; 11 bases fit TRBD2. After removal of 5 bases from V and 1 base from J, the junction contained 7 bases not matched to a gene. The CDR3 is made up of 17 amino acids. Germline CDR1 and CDR2: LNHDA and SQIVND (reference sequence). The complete variable domain, with remaining parts taken from reference TRBV19 and TRBJ2-1, reads DGGITQSPKYLFRKEGQNVTLSCEQNLNHDAMYWYRQDPGQGLRLIYYSQIVNDFQKGDIAEGYSVSREKKESFPLTVTSAQKNPTAFYLCASSLAGGLTSYNEQFFGPGTRLTVL.

Many counts were recorded for this clonotype. The V gene is TRBV20-1, the J gene TRBJ2-5; D gene uncertain. CDR3 size: 15 residues. Trimming took 6 bases from V and 2 from J, leaving 19 bases between them. CDR1 DFQATT and CDR2 SNEGSKA come from the germline V gene (reference sequence). DNA of the CDR3: TGCAGTGCCCAAGAACCTCGACGGGTTCAAGAGACCCAGTACTTC. Protein product: CSAQEPRRVQETQYF.

V usage is TRBV9 and J usage is TRBJ1-2, with D possibly TRBD1 on 6 matching bases. From germline, CDR1 is SGDLS and CDR2 YYNGEE. This CDR3 comprises 16 residues. Trimming left V 3 bases short and J 3 bases short, with 18 bases between. CDR3 coding DNA: TGTGCCAGCAGCGCCCTCAGGGGTACTATTGACTATGGCTACACCTTC. Protein sequence: CASSALRGTIDYGYTF.

This clonotype was counted at least ten times. The genes are TRBV28 and TRBJ2-7; D unresolved. Germline CDR1 is MDHEN and CDR2 is SYDVKM. The CDR3 runs to 13 residues. Trimming cost V 3 bases and J 2 bases, with 8 bases left between them. CDR3 coding DNA: TGTGCCAGCAGTTTCTACGGAGCCTACGAGCAGTACTTC. Protein: CASSFYGAYEQYF.

This clonotype was seen more than once but under ten times. The chain employs TRBV5-1 and TRBJ2-2; D is uncertain. V lost 4 bases and J 5 bases, leaving 18 bases between the germline ends. From germline, CDR1 is SGHRS and CDR2 YFSETQ. This CDR3 has 16 amino acids. The CDR3 region has the DNA TGCGCCAGCAGCAACCCGAGCCGGACCGAAACCGGGGAGCTGTTTTTT. The encoded protein is CASSNPSRTETGELFF.

This clonotype was found many times. The V call is TRBV12-3 or TRBV12-4, the J call TRBJ2-7; D may be TRBD1 (6 bases). The CDR3 is made up of 12 amino acids. V lost 4 bases and J lost 4, with 8 bases in between. CDR3 coding DNA: TGTGCCAGCAGTTACCAGGGGTACGAGCAGTACTTC. Encoded protein: CASSYQGYEQYF.

This chain joins TRBV6-2 or TRBV6-3 and TRBJ2-7, with D possibly matching TRBD2 (5 bases). There are 16 residues in the CDR3. Germline CDR1 is MNHEY and CDR2 is SVGEGT. Between the trimmed V and J ends, which lost 6 bases and 0 bases, there was a span of 18 bases. The CDR3 spells CASRYTGELGSYEQYF. The CDR3 DNA reads TGTGCCAGCAGATACACCGGGGAGCTGGGCTCCTACGAGCAGTACTTC.

Ten or more counts support this clonotype. The chain combines TRBV7-8 with TRBJ2-1, with 8 positions matching TRBD2. Looked up from germline, CDR1 is SGHVS and CDR2 is FQNEAQ. CDR3 size: 16 residues. Trimming at V came to 1 base and at J to 10 bases, leaving 12 bases not matched to a gene. The CDR3 DNA is TGTGCCAGCAGCTTAGAGGGCGGGGGGCCCGCGGGAGAGCAGTTCTTC. Amino acid sequence: CASSLEGGGPAGEQFF.

The V gene is TRBV19, the J gene TRBJ1-6; the match to TRBD1 covers 9 bases. Germline values: CDR1 LNHDA, CDR2 SQIVND (reference sequence). Trimming took 1 base from V and 8 from J; bases not matched to a gene: 3. The CDR3 has 15 amino acids. For the CDR3, the DNA is TGTGCCAGTAGTATAGCTGGGACAGGGCATTCACCCCTCCACTTT. Residues: CASSIAGTGHSPLHF.

The chain carries TRBV2 and TRBJ1-1; no clear D. V gave up 6 bases and J gave up 3 bases, with 17 bases separating them. This CDR3 is 15 amino acids long. Germline V gives CDR1 SNHLY, CDR2 FYNNEI. The CDR3 sequence: CASSAHRVGDTEAFF. In DNA form, the CDR3 reads TGTGCCAGCAGCGCCCACCGGGTCGGGGACACTGAAGCTTTCTTT.

This clonotype has a count of ten or more. This rearrangement joins TRBV27 to TRBJ1-5; D is undetermined. This CDR3 comprises 15 residues. Trimming took off 3 bases at V and 2 bases at J, with 11 bases between the two ends. Germline V gene data show CDR1 as MNHEY and CDR2 as SMNVEV (reference sequence). CDR3 loop: CASSFSNWGNQPQHF. The CDR3 nucleotides are TGTGCCAGCAGTTTTTCTAACTGGGGCAATCAGCCCCAGCATTTT.

This clonotype was counted between two and nine times. The J gene is TRBJ1-2, the V gene TRBV6-1, with D perhaps TRBD1 (5 bases). The CDR3 loop spans 12 amino acids. Germline V gene sequence: CDR1 MNHNS, CDR2 SASEGT. Between the trimmed V and J ends, which lost 6 bases and 4 bases, there was a span of 9 bases. Here the CDR3 reads CASSRGTYGYTF. The CDR3, as DNA: TGTGCCAGCAGCCGGGGGACCTATGGCTACACCTTC.